A single TCR beta chain is shown here with its context. Its antigen is unknown. The junction had 11 bases not matched to a gene; V was cut back by 5 bases and J by 7 bases. The CDR3 covers 15 residues. These data are taken from a study of identical twins. Study-wide results and limits: Without tracking the same donors, conclusions rested on cross-sectional statistical analysis.

TCRdb recomputed calls from the 5' RACE reads with MiXCR, one row per CDR3 protein. The table shows a few hundred thousand distinct CDR3 sequences, with roughly an eighth occurring only once. These data were also filed under a second study, of yellow fever vaccine responses in identical twins. That work states: Reportedly, twins' vaccine T cell responses looked partly convergent and partly personalized.

The TCR was taken from a woman aged 18-29 years in good health. What was sequenced was CD4+ T cells sorted from blood. The chain joins TRBV12-3 or TRBV12-4 to TRBJ2-1, with 7 bases fitting TRBD2. This CDR3 reads CASSGGAGARNEQFF. The CDR3 DNA reads as TGTGCCAGCAGTGGAGGTGCGGGAGCAAGAAATGAGCAGTTCTTC.